This T cell receptor (beta chain) was observed in a study of T cells in Graves' hyperthyroidism and ophthalmopathy. To note about this clonotype: Its antigen is unknown.

TCR beta CDR3 sequences were amplified from RNA transcripts. First-round RT-PCR of the TCR CDR3 relied on the HTBI primer set. TCRdb reanalysed the multiplex PCR reads using MiXCR and keeps one entry per CDR3 protein. The sample contains hundreds of thousands of distinct CDR3 sequences, approximately 15% of which appear only once. The V segment lost 1 base and the J segment 4 bases; nucleotides outside the gene matches: 9. The V gene's germline CDR1 is MNHEY and CDR2 SMNVEV (reference sequence). This CDR3 contains 16 residues. In making diagnoses, clinical symptoms, serum thyroxine and TRAb, thyroid ultrasound and orbital computed tomography were all used. A 10 ml volume of fresh peripheral blood provided the PBMCs. Study conclusions and caveats: Blood also contained most expanded thyroid clonotypes above 0.001.

The clonotype was recovered from a woman between 35 and 50 years old with Graves' ophthalmopathy. The sequenced material came from blood. The chain recombines TRBV27 with TRBJ1-2; 7 nucleotides line up with TRBD1. This CDR3 is CASSLLGGRTFYGYTF. CDR3 DNA sequence: TGTGCCAGCAGTTTATTAGGGGGCAGGACCTTCTATGGCTACACCTTC.